A selection of T cell receptor beta chains follows, all from one sample in a study of early T cells in non-severe SARS-CoV-2 infection. TCRdb re-called the 5' RACE reads with MiXCR, one entry per CDR3 protein. The sample consists of over 50,000 distinct CDR3 sequences, 7.5% to 9.5% of them appearing once. Input material: whole blood. The receptors come from an adult who was a healthcare worker with PCR-confirmed SARS-CoV-2 infection or an uninfected control (not recorded which). CDR3s include the opening cysteine and the closing phenylalanine or tryptophan. A D gene is named only where the DNA matches it firmly. Not all rows give a size; the values are once, few, many and, for expanded clones, a class.

CDR3 length	V gene	J gene	clone size	D gene	CDR3 protein	CDR3 DNA
14	TRBV20-1	TRBJ2-7	NA	TRBD2	CSADSGGANYEQYF	TGCAGTGCGGATAGCGGGGGGGCCAATTACGAGCAGTACTTC
15	TRBV5-1	TRBJ1-1	many	NA	CASSFSDSQNTEAFF	TGCGCCAGCAGCTTCTCGGACAGCCAGAACACTGAAGCTTTCTTT
14	TRBV4-1	TRBJ2-3	NA	TRBD2	CASKGGGPYQAQYF	TGCGCCAGCAAAGGCGGGGGGCCGTATCAGGCGCAGTATTTT
16	TRBV12-2	TRBJ2-3	NA	NA	CASRLTQRILTDTQYF	TGTGCAAGTCGCTTAACACAGAGGATCCTCACAGATACGCAGTATTTT
12	TRBV6-2/TRBV6-3	TRBJ1-2	NA	NA	CASSYGTQGYTF	TGTGCCAGCAGTTACGGGACACAGGGCTACACCTTC
11	TRBV5-1	TRBJ2-5	NA	NA	CASSLVETQYF	TGCGCCAGCAGCTTGGTGGAGACCCAGTACTTC
12	TRBV19	TRBJ2-3	many	NA	CASSGSEETQYF	TGTGCCAGTAGTGGCAGCGAGGAAACGCAGTATTTT
13	TRBV6-5	TRBJ2-7	many	NA	CASSYGAAYEQYF	TGTGCCAGCAGTTACGGCGCCGCCTACGAGCAGTACTTC
16	TRBV5-1	TRBJ2-5	NA	TRBD2	CASSTTTSTSEETQYF	TGCGCCAGCAGCACCACCACCTCAACTAGCGAAGAGACCCAGTACTTC
12	TRBV7-9	TRBJ2-7	many	NA	CASSLAHHEQYF	TGTGCCAGCAGCTTAGCCCACCACGAGCAGTACTTC
13	TRBV5-6	TRBJ2-3	few	NA	CASRPDSTDTQYF	TGTGCCAGCAGACCGGACAGCACAGATACGCAGTATTTT
16	TRBV7-6	TRBJ2-7	few	NA	CASSLAGDRPPYEQYF	TGTGCCAGCAGCTTAGCGGGGGACCGACCCCCCTACGAGCAGTACTTC
11	TRBV18	TRBJ1-1	NA	TRBD1	CASSPDRGAFF	TGTGCCAGCTCACCGGACAGGGGGGCTTTCTTT
13	TRBV7-3	TRBJ2-2	NA	TRBD2	CASSLMTSSELFF	TGTGCCAGCAGCTTAATGACTAGCTCAGAGCTGTTTTTT
13	TRBV3-1	TRBJ2-4	NA	NA	CASRPRAKNIQYF	TGTGCCAGCAGGCCTAGAGCCAAAAACATTCAGTACTTC
14	TRBV7-9	TRBJ1-2	many	NA	CASSSSGVNYGYTF	TGTGCCAGCAGCTCATCAGGGGTGAACTATGGCTACACCTTC
15	TRBV6-1	TRBJ2-4	NA	NA	CASSKLDRVQNIQYF	TGTGCCAGCAGTAAATTGGACCGGGTTCAAAACATTCAGTACTTC
14	TRBV7-2	TRBJ2-3	few	NA	CASSLVVGGDTQYF	TGTGCCAGCAGCTTAGTTGTGGGGGGTGATACGCAGTATTTT
13	TRBV12-3/TRBV12-4	TRBJ1-1	many	NA	CASSPYLNTEAFF	TGTGCCAGCAGTCCTTATTTGAACACTGAAGCTTTCTTT
16	TRBV20-1	TRBJ2-1	NA	TRBD1	CSAPSRLGQGYNEQFF	TGCAGTGCCCCGAGCCGGTTAGGACAGGGTTACAATGAGCAGTTCTTC
14	TRBV2	TRBJ1-1	many	TRBD1	CASSQREGAAEAFF	TGTGCCAGCAGCCAGCGGGAGGGGGCTGCTGAAGCTTTCTTT
14	TRBV2	TRBJ2-4	few	NA	CASSRDQGYGIQYF	TGTGCCAGCAGTCGTGACCAGGGGTATGGCATTCAGTACTTC